This T cell receptor beta chain came from a study of OX40 agonist ivuxolimab in advanced cancers. General observations from the study: Doses of 0.1 to 3.0 mg/kg were accompanied by clonal expansion of CD4+ and CD8+ blood T cells by week 6.

This clone was observed a single time. What it binds is unknown. The assay was immunoSEQ multiplex PCR, and TCRdb's table has in-frame clones only and misses some. The sample carries around 46,000 clones, approximately 77% recorded once. Germline V gives CDR1 MNHNY, CDR2 SVGAGI (reference sequence). This CDR3 contains 14 residues. The V gene end was trimmed by 8 bases and the J gene end by 1 base; junction bases not matched to a gene: 5. The sequence derives from an adult with an advanced solid tumor such as melanoma, head and neck, liver or kidney cancer. The sample here was CD4+ or CD8+ T cells sorted from blood, taken in a trial of the OX40 agonist ivuxolimab. The rearrangement joins TRBV6-6 to TRBJ2-3, with TRBD1 matching 8 bases. The CDR3 nucleotides are TGTGCCAGCCGTCCGGGACAGGGCACAGATACGCAGTATTTT. It codes for CASRPGQGTDTQYF.